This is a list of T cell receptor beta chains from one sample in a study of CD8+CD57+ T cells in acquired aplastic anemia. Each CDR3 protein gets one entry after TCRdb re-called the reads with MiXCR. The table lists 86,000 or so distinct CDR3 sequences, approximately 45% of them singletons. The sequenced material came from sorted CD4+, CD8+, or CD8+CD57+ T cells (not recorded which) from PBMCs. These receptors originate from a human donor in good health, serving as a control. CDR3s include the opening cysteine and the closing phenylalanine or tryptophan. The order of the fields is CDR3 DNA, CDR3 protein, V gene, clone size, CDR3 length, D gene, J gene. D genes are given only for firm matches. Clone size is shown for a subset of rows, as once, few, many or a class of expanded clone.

CDR3nt: TGTGCCAGCATCCAAAGTGGAATCAAAGCTTTCTTT; CDR3aa: CASIQSGIKAFF; v_gene: TRBV12-3/TRBV12-4; abundance: NA; len: 12; d_gene: NA; j_gene: TRBJ1-1
CDR3nt: TGTGCCACCAGTTTCTGGGCGGGGAAGGGCTACACCTTC; CDR3aa: CATSFWAGKGYTF; v_gene: TRBV24-1; abundance: NA; len: 13; d_gene: NA; j_gene: TRBJ1-2
CDR3nt: TGTGCCAGCAGTCGAGACAGGGCTGGAAACACCATATATTTT; CDR3aa: CASSRDRAGNTIYF; v_gene: TRBV2; abundance: NA; len: 14; d_gene: TRBD1; j_gene: TRBJ1-3
CDR3nt: TGCGCCAGCAGCCAAGTCATGGGGTCCTACAATGAGCAGTTCTTC; CDR3aa: CASSQVMGSYNEQFF; v_gene: TRBV4-1; abundance: many; len: 15; d_gene: NA; j_gene: TRBJ2-1
CDR3nt: TGTGCCCGCAGCCCCAAGGACTACTTGAACACTGAAGCTTTCTTT; CDR3aa: CARSPKDYLNTEAFF; v_gene: TRBV3-1; abundance: NA; len: 15; d_gene: NA; j_gene: TRBJ1-1
CDR3nt: TGCAGCGTTGTCGGGGGGGAAGGTGAGCAGTTCTTC; CDR3aa: CSVVGGEGEQFF; v_gene: TRBV29-1; abundance: many; len: 12; d_gene: TRBD2; j_gene: TRBJ2-1
CDR3nt: TGTGCCAGTAGTATCCTAGGGTCCGCCGAGCAGTACTTC; CDR3aa: CASSILGSAEQYF; v_gene: TRBV19; abundance: NA; len: 13; d_gene: NA; j_gene: TRBJ2-7
CDR3nt: TGTGCCAGCAGCTTAGAGTACTACGAGCAGTACTTC; CDR3aa: CASSLEYYEQYF; v_gene: TRBV7-9; abundance: many; len: 12; d_gene: NA; j_gene: TRBJ2-7
CDR3nt: TGTGCCAGCAGTTTAATTAGGGCGTCCGGCACAGATACGCAGTATTTT; CDR3aa: CASSLIRASGTDTQYF; v_gene: TRBV25-1; abundance: few; len: 16; d_gene: NA; j_gene: TRBJ2-3
CDR3nt: TGTGCCAGCAGCCCGGGCAGGAGCACCTACGAGCAGTACTTC; CDR3aa: CASSPGRSTYEQYF; v_gene: TRBV6-1; abundance: once; len: 14; d_gene: NA; j_gene: TRBJ2-7
CDR3nt: TGTGCCAGCAGCCACGTACAGGGTTTTGAAAAACTGTTTTTT; CDR3aa: CASSHVQGFEKLFF; v_gene: TRBV7-9; abundance: many; len: 14; d_gene: NA; j_gene: TRBJ1-4
CDR3nt: TGCGCCAGCAGCCAAGCAGCCAGGCAGTTCTTC; CDR3aa: CASSQAARQFF; v_gene: TRBV4-1; abundance: NA; len: 11; d_gene: NA; j_gene: TRBJ2-1
CDR3nt: TGCGCCAGCAGCCATGGGGGCAATCAGCCCCAGCATTTT; CDR3aa: CASSHGGNQPQHF; v_gene: TRBV4-1; abundance: many; len: 13; d_gene: NA; j_gene: TRBJ1-5
CDR3nt: TGTGCCAGCAGCTTAGAGGGTAGCGAGAGCTCCTATAATTCACCCCTCCACTTT; CDR3aa: CASSLEGSESSYNSPLHF; v_gene: TRBV11-2; abundance: many; len: 18; d_gene: NA; j_gene: TRBJ1-6
CDR3nt: TGTGCCAGCAGCCAAGAAGTAGTCTCTGGGGGAGTTGAGCAGTACTTC; CDR3aa: CASSQEVVSGGVEQYF; v_gene: TRBV25-1; abundance: once; len: 16; d_gene: NA; j_gene: TRBJ2-7
CDR3nt: TGTGCCAGTAGTATGTCGGGGGCCGGGGATTCACCCCTCCACTTT; CDR3aa: CASSMSGAGDSPLHF; v_gene: TRBV19; abundance: NA; len: 15; d_gene: NA; j_gene: TRBJ1-6
CDR3nt: TGTGCCAGCAGCCCCCTCAGCGGGCGTGGCGCCTACGAGCAGTACTTC; CDR3aa: CASSPLSGRGAYEQYF; v_gene: TRBV9; abundance: many; len: 16; d_gene: NA; j_gene: TRBJ2-7
CDR3nt: TGCAGCGTTGAGAACAGGGGTGGCGGCTACACCTTC; CDR3aa: CSVENRGGGYTF; v_gene: TRBV29-1; abundance: NA; len: 12; d_gene: TRBD1; j_gene: TRBJ1-2
CDR3nt: TGTGCCAGCAGTCGAACGCTCCATGCCGGTAGGGATAAGTATGGCTACACCTTC; CDR3aa: CASSRTLHAGRDKYGYTF; v_gene: TRBV12-3/TRBV12-4; abundance: NA; len: 18; d_gene: NA; j_gene: TRBJ1-2
CDR3nt: TGTGCCAGCAAGGGAGGACAGGAGGGAGCGACCTACGAGCAGTACTTC; CDR3aa: CASKGGQEGATYEQYF; v_gene: TRBV2; abundance: NA; len: 16; d_gene: NA; j_gene: TRBJ2-7
CDR3nt: TGTGCCAGCAGCGTAGCAATCGTGGGTGAGCAGTTCTTC; CDR3aa: CASSVAIVGEQFF; v_gene: TRBV9; abundance: NA; len: 13; d_gene: NA; j_gene: TRBJ2-1
CDR3nt: TGTGCCAGCATTTCGACAGGGCCCCACGGCTACACCTTC; CDR3aa: CASISTGPHGYTF; v_gene: TRBV2; abundance: NA; len: 13; d_gene: TRBD1; j_gene: TRBJ1-2
CDR3nt: TGTGCCAGCAGTTTACGCGCGGGAGATACGCAGTATTTT; CDR3aa: CASSLRAGDTQYF; v_gene: TRBV25-1; abundance: few; len: 13; d_gene: NA; j_gene: TRBJ2-3
CDR3nt: TGTGCCAGCAGCCCTAGACTAGCGGACGTACTCTACGAGCAGTACTTC; CDR3aa: CASSPRLADVLYEQYF; v_gene: TRBV6-1; abundance: many; len: 16; d_gene: TRBD2; j_gene: TRBJ2-7
CDR3nt: TGTGCCATCAGTGAGTCGATTGGGGATGGCTACACCTTC; CDR3aa: CAISESIGDGYTF; v_gene: TRBV10-3; abundance: NA; len: 13; d_gene: NA; j_gene: TRBJ1-2
CDR3nt: TGTGCCAGCAGAAACACCGGTACCGGGGAGCTGTTTTTT; CDR3aa: CASRNTGTGELFF; v_gene: TRBV7-2; abundance: many; len: 13; d_gene: NA; j_gene: TRBJ2-2
CDR3nt: TGTGCCAGCAGCTTAGCCCAAAACTATTACAATGAGCAGTTCTTC; CDR3aa: CASSLAQNYYNEQFF; v_gene: TRBV13; abundance: NA; len: 15; d_gene: NA; j_gene: TRBJ2-1
CDR3nt: TGTGCCACCAGTGATCGAGGGACAGGATCCAACTACGAGCAGTACTTC; CDR3aa: CATSDRGTGSNYEQYF; v_gene: TRBV10-2; abundance: NA; len: 16; d_gene: TRBD1; j_gene: TRBJ2-7
CDR3nt: TGTGCCTGGAGCGACGGAGGGACTGAAGCTTTCTTT; CDR3aa: CAWSDGGTEAFF; v_gene: TRBV30; abundance: few; len: 12; d_gene: NA; j_gene: TRBJ1-1
CDR3nt: TGTGCCATCGGTTGGACAGGGGGGATAGCGGGAGCGGGTGATACGCAGTATTTT; CDR3aa: CAIGWTGGIAGAGDTQYF; v_gene: TRBV10-3; abundance: NA; len: 18; d_gene: NA; j_gene: TRBJ2-3
CDR3nt: TGCAGTGCTAGAGATCTCAGCGGGGCCACCTACGAGCAGTACTTC; CDR3aa: CSARDLSGATYEQYF; v_gene: TRBV20-1; abundance: many; len: 15; d_gene: TRBD2; j_gene: TRBJ2-7
CDR3nt: TGCAGCGTTGTTCAGGCTAGCGGGGGGTACGAGCAGTACTTC; CDR3aa: CSVVQASGGYEQYF; v_gene: TRBV29-1; abundance: NA; len: 14; d_gene: TRBD2; j_gene: TRBJ2-7
CDR3nt: TGTGCCAGCAGCTTAACCGGGACAGGGGGTGTTCAGCCCCAGCATTTT; CDR3aa: CASSLTGTGGVQPQHF; v_gene: TRBV7-8; abundance: NA; len: 16; d_gene: TRBD1; j_gene: TRBJ1-5
CDR3nt: TGTGCCAGCAGTTACGCGACAGGCCACTATGGCTACACCTTC; CDR3aa: CASSYATGHYGYTF; v_gene: TRBV6-5; abundance: NA; len: 14; d_gene: NA; j_gene: TRBJ1-2
CDR3nt: TGTGCCAGCAGCTTGCGGGACTCAGAGTACGAGCAGTACTTC; CDR3aa: CASSLRDSEYEQYF; v_gene: TRBV7-9; abundance: many; len: 14; d_gene: NA; j_gene: TRBJ2-7
CDR3nt: TGTGCCAGCAATTTGGGGACAGAGAAAGCTTTCTTT; CDR3aa: CASNLGTEKAFF; v_gene: TRBV2; abundance: NA; len: 12; d_gene: TRBD1; j_gene: TRBJ1-1
CDR3nt: TGTGCCAGCAGCCCCCGGGACTTACCCTACGAGCAGTACTTC; CDR3aa: CASSPRDLPYEQYF; v_gene: TRBV2; abundance: few; len: 14; d_gene: NA; j_gene: TRBJ2-7
CDR3nt: TGTGCCAGCAGTCAGGGGGCCGACAATGAGCAGTTCTTC; CDR3aa: CASSQGADNEQFF; v_gene: TRBV6-4; abundance: NA; len: 13; d_gene: TRBD1; j_gene: TRBJ2-1
CDR3nt: TGTGCCAGCAGCTTAGAGCGGTTCATGAACACTGAAGCTTTCTTT; CDR3aa: CASSLERFMNTEAFF; v_gene: TRBV11-2; abundance: NA; len: 15; d_gene: NA; j_gene: TRBJ1-1
CDR3nt: TGTGCCAGCAGCGTATTCCTACAGGGGGCTAGAAATGGCTACACCTTC; CDR3aa: CASSVFLQGARNGYTF; v_gene: TRBV9; abundance: NA; len: 16; d_gene: TRBD1; j_gene: TRBJ1-2
CDR3nt: TGTGCCAGCAGCTCCCGCGCGCTCCCGGTCTACGAGCAGTACTTC; CDR3aa: CASSSRALPVYEQYF; v_gene: TRBV11-2; abundance: NA; len: 15; d_gene: NA; j_gene: TRBJ2-7
CDR3nt: TGTGCCAACAGCGAAGAAACCCTCTACGGGCAGTACTTC; CDR3aa: CANSEETLYGQYF; v_gene: TRBV6-1; abundance: NA; len: 13; d_gene: NA; j_gene: TRBJ2-7
CDR3nt: TGTGCCAGCAACGGGAGAGGGGCCAACGTCCTGACTTTC; CDR3aa: CASNGRGANVLTF; v_gene: TRBV2; abundance: NA; len: 13; d_gene: NA; j_gene: TRBJ2-6
CDR3nt: TGTGCCAGCAGGTTACATCAAGGGAGCGACAATGAGCAGTTCTTC; CDR3aa: CASRLHQGSDNEQFF; v_gene: TRBV11-2; abundance: NA; len: 15; d_gene: NA; j_gene: TRBJ2-1
CDR3nt: TGTGCCACCAGTGACACTAGCACAGATACGCAGTATTTT; CDR3aa: CATSDTSTDTQYF; v_gene: TRBV24-1; abundance: NA; len: 13; d_gene: NA; j_gene: TRBJ2-3